The TCR beta chain under discussion was sequenced for a study of T cells after yellow fever vaccination. Study details: Each low-cell-number fraction was prepared by means of SMART-Seq v4 Ultra Low Input.

General study results and limits: The secondary T-cell response peaked on day 5, not day 15, but was weaker. Most clones from primary vaccination resurfaced after the booster (approximately 97% CD4, approximately 87% CD8).

TCRdb called the 5' RACE reads again in MiXCR, with one record for every CDR3 protein. The data hold 200,000 to 300,000 distinct CDR3 sequences, with approximately 3.8% observed a single time. There are 15 residues in the CDR3. The V gene's germline CDR1 is SGHAT and CDR2 FQNNGV. With 1 base removed from V and 0 bases from J, the gap between germline ends came to 8 bases. Concerning this clonotype itself: Its antigen is not known.

The genes are TRBV11-2 and TRBJ2-3; D ambiguous. The source was PBMCs, collected 15 days after the yellow fever booster vaccination. This clonotype originated in a man aged 18 to 29 who received the YFV17D yellow fever vaccine. The chain's CDR3 is CASSLGEPSTDTQYF. In DNA form, the CDR3 reads TGTGCCAGCAGCTTAGGGGAACCTAGCACAGATACGCAGTATTTT.